This TCR beta chain was identified during a study of cytotoxic CD8 clonotypes in ibrutinib-treated CLL. As concerns this clone: Its specificity is unknown.

Some clones are missing from TCRdb's copy, which holds only in-frame ones; the method was immunoSEQ multiplex PCR. Seen here are 200,000 to 250,000 clones, roughly three quarters observed once, and the top ten hold about an eighth. CDR1 is MNHEY and CDR2 is SVGAGI in the germline V gene. The V gene lost 5 bases and the J gene lost 4 bases, with 8 bases spanning the gap. CDR3 length: 12 amino acids. Regarding the study as a whole: Public clonotypes were rare and shrank or held steady on treatment. While tracking circulating CD8+ T-cell counts, baseline clonality exceeded that of age-matched healthy donors.

This specimen consisted of PBMCs, obtained after 12 months of ibrutinib treatment. The chain is built from TRBV6-5 and TRBJ1-2; a weak D match, TRBD1 (5 bases). The sequence was obtained from a human donor with chronic lymphocytic leukemia. The DNA of the CDR3 is TGTGCCAGCAGTGGAACAGGCTATGGCTACACCTTC. Translating gives CASSGTGYGYTF.